Following are 10 T cell receptor beta chains from one sample sequenced in a study of blood T cell repertoires in COVID-19. Profiled with immunoSEQ multiplex PCR; TCRdb holds only in-frame clones, not every one. The sample includes around 300,000 clones, around 90% of them seen just once. Sequenced sample: peripheral blood. These receptor sequences come from a woman aged 40 to 49 with acute or convalescent COVID-19.

DNA for the CDR3: TGTGCCAGCTCACCATCACAGGGCGAAAATCAGCCCCAGCATTTT. Its protein product is CASSPSQGENQPQHF. The V gene is TRBV18, the J gene TRBJ1-5; a weak D match, TRBD1 (6 bases). The CDR3 extends over 15 amino acids. V gave up 2 bases and J gave up 4 bases, with 12 bases separating them. CDR1 is KGHSH and CDR2 is LQKENI in the germline V gene.

The CDR3 coding sequence is TGTGCCAGCAGGTCGACAGGGGCCTCGGGGCCCCAGCATTTT. Protein: CASRSTGASGPQHF. The rearrangement joins TRBV6-5 to TRBJ1-5; 8 positions match TRBD1. V dropped 6 bases and J dropped 9; count of bases not matched to a gene: 10. The CDR3 consists of 14 residues. Germline V lookup: CDR1 MNHEY, CDR2 SVGAGI.

This rearrangement joins TRBV10-3 to TRBJ1-1; 11 bases line up with TRBD1. CDR1 and CDR2 from the germline V gene are ENHRY and SYGVKD. After removal of 4 bases from V and 4 bases from J, the junction contained 8 bases not matched to a gene. There are 16 residues in the CDR3. CDR3 residues: CAISARGGQGATEAFF. CDR3 nucleotide sequence: TGTGCCATCAGTGCAAGAGGAGGACAGGGGGCCACTGAAGCTTTCTTT.

The chain has TRBV7-9 and TRBJ1-1, with 7 bases aligning to TRBD1. J gave up 2 bases and V 5 bases, and 8 bases lay outside the gene matches. The CDR3 covers 15 residues. In germline, CDR1 is SEHNR, CDR2 FQNEAQ (reference sequence). The CDR3 region is CASSRPDRLNTEAFF. CDR3 nucleotides: TGTGCCAGCAGCCGGCCGGACAGGCTTAACACTGAAGCTTTCTTT.

This clone was counted a single time. V usage is TRBV5-4 and J usage is TRBJ1-1; D remains unclear. This CDR3 is 14 amino acids long. Germline assignment: CDR1 SGHNT and CDR2 YYREEE (reference sequence). V was trimmed by 4 bases and J by 2 bases, leaving 12 bases between them. The CDR3, as DNA: TGTGCCAGCAGCCTAACAGAGCCTAACACTGAAGCTTTCTTT. Its protein product is CASSLTEPNTEAFF. The full variable domain, with the rest looked up from reference TRBV5-4 and TRBJ1-1, is ETGVTQSPTHLIKTRGQQVTLRCSSQSGHNTVSWYQQALGQGPQFIFQYYREEENGRGNFPPRFSGLQFPNYSSELNVNALELDDSALYLCASSLTEPNTEAFFGQGTRLTVV.

The V gene is TRBV5-1, the J gene TRBJ1-6; 10 bases are a match to TRBD1. The CDR3 sequence is 16 residues long. V gave up 4 bases and J gave up 6 bases; unmatched junction bases: 7. Germline V lookup: CDR1 SGHRS, CDR2 YFSETQ. The CDR3 DNA is TGCGCCAGCAGCAGTAGGGACAGGGGACCTAATTCACCCCTCCACTTT. Protein sequence: CASSSRDRGPNSPLHF.

This rearrangement joins TRBV4-2 to TRBJ2-5, with D perhaps TRBD2 (6 bases). Trimming took 1 base from V and 2 from J, leaving 14 bases between them. Germline V gene sequence: CDR1 LGHNA, CDR2 YNFKEQ. This CDR3 has 16 residues. As DNA, the CDR3 is TGTGCCAGCAGCCAAGCCCCTTCCCGGGGGCAAGAGACCCAGTACTTC. Translated, it gives CASSQAPSRGQETQYF.

This rearrangement joins TRBV4-2 to TRBJ1-5; D is perhaps TRBD1 (5 bases). This CDR3 comprises 15 residues. The germline V gene encodes CDR1 LGHNA and CDR2 YNFKEQ. V lost 3 bases to trimming and J lost 0 bases, with 9 bases between them. For the CDR3, the DNA is TGTGCCAGCAGCCAGACAGCTTATAGCAATCAGCCCCAGCATTTT. Protein: CASSQTAYSNQPQHF.

The V and J genes are TRBV5-1 and TRBJ2-1, with D possibly being TRBD1 (5 bases). The CDR3 loop spans 14 amino acids. Germline V gene data show CDR1 as SGHRS and CDR2 as YFSETQ. With 0 bases removed from V and 4 bases from J, the gap between germline ends came to 8 bases. CDR3 sequence: CASSLDRLYNEQFF. The CDR3 region has the DNA TGCGCCAGCAGCTTGGACAGGCTTTACAATGAGCAGTTCTTC.

This clone has a handful of counts. The V gene is TRBV6-1, the J gene TRBJ2-7, with 9 bases matching TRBD1. This CDR3 has 16 residues. Per germline, CDR1 MNHNS and CDR2 SASEGT. Trimming cost V 4 bases and J 6 bases; bases outside gene matches: 13. The CDR3 bases are TGTGCCAGCAGTGTAACGTTCCCGGGACAGGGAGCCGAGCAGTACGTC. It translates to CASSVTFPGQGAEQYV.